This note documents a single TCR beta chain sequence. Its antigen is unidentified. This specimen belongs to a study of cytomegalovirus exposure and HLA in healthy donors. This CDR3 is 15 amino acids long. Trimming at V came to 2 bases and at J to 3 bases, leaving 6 bases not matched to a gene. Points from the study as a whole: A later analysis, which compared TCR beta chains of equal frequency, found the HLA-associated ones more clonally expanded.

The PCR was carried out with 60 Vbeta primers and 13 Jbeta primers. TCRdb keeps only in-frame clones here, not all; method: immunoSEQ multiplex PCR. The table records roughly 90,000 clones, around 70% of them present only once. This clonotype was obtained from a man in his thirties or forties in good health and CMV-seropositive. Specimen: PBMCs. This chain uses TRBV6-7 with TRBJ1-1; TRBD1 aligns across 7 bases. TRBV6-7 belongs to the ORF category, with a function that is uncertain. The CDR3 DNA reads TGTGCCAGCAGTTACCAAAGACAGGGATACACTGAAGCTTTCTTT. Protein sequence: CASSYQRQGYTEAFF.